Given below is one T cell receptor beta chain in context. Its specificity is not known. MiXCR was run by TCRdb on the RT-PCR reads, yielding one entry per CDR3 protein. The data show hundreds of thousands of distinct CDR3 sequences, more than 15% seen once. This specimen comes from a study of response to subunit inactivated influenza vaccine. Study-wide results and limits: T cells newly recruited by each seasonal influenza vaccination are few, the authors suggested.

The input for sequencing was PBMCs from blood, taken roughly 12 days after vaccination. The receptor was derived from a man in his forties or fifties who received an inactivated influenza vaccine.

The CDR3, as DNA: TGTGCCAGCAGCTTAACACAGGGCGACTCCTACGAGCAGTACTTC. Protein product: CASSLTQGDSYEQYF. The chain uses TRBV11-2 and TRBJ2-7; TRBD1 might be the D (6 bases). Trimming took off 2 bases at V and 0 bases at J, with 11 bases between the two ends. Per germline, CDR1 SGHAT and CDR2 FQNNGV. The CDR3 covers 15 residues.